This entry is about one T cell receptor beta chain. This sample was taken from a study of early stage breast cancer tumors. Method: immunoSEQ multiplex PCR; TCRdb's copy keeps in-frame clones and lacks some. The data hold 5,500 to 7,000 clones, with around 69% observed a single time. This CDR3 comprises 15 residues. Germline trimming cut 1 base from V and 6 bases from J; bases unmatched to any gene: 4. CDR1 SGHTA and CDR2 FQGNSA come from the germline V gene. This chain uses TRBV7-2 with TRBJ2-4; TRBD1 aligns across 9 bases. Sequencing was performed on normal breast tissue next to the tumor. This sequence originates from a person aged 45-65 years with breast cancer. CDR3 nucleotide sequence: TGTGCCAGCAGCTTAGACAGGGGGCGGGGAAACATTCAGTACTTC. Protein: CASSLDRGRGNIQYF.